The entry below describes one T cell receptor beta chain. This entry comes from a study of technical replicates of blood from a few donors. V was trimmed by 2 bases and J by 5 bases, leaving 12 bases between them. CDR1 is SGHVS and CDR2 is FQNEAQ in the germline V gene. The CDR3 spans 14 residues. The repertoire was sequenced with immunoSEQ multiplex PCR; TCRdb's copy has only in-frame clones and lacks some. Here the sample spans fewer than 85,000 clones, about 96% being singletons. The source of this sequence is a human donor in good health. Material for sequencing was T cells isolated from PBMCs. This sequence joins TRBV7-8 and TRBJ2-5; a possible D gene is TRBD2 (6 bases). CDR3 loop: CASSLPGVGETQYF. CDR3 in DNA: TGTGCCAGCAGCTTACCGGGAGTGGGGGAGACCCAGTACTTC.